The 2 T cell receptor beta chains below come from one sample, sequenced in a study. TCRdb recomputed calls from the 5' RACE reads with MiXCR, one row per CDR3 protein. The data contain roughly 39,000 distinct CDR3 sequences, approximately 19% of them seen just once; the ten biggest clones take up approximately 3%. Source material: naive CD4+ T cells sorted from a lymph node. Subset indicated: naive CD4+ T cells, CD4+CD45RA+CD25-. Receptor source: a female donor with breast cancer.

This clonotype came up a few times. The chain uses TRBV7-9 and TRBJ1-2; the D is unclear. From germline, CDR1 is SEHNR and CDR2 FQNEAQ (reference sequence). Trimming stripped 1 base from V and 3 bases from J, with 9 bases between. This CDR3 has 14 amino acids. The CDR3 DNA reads TGTGCCAGCAGCTTAGAGAGCGGATACTATGGCTACACCTTC. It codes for CASSLESGYYGYTF.

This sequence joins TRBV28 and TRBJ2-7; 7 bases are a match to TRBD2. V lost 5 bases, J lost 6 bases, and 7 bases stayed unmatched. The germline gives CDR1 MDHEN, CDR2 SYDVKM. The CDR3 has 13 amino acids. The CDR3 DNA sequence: TGTGCCAGCAGTACGGGGGGAGGGCGCGAGCAGTACTTC. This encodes CASSTGGGREQYF.